Listed below are T cell receptor beta chains from one sample, sequenced in a study of shared clonotypes between healthy human individuals. The assay was immunoSEQ multiplex PCR, and TCRdb's table has in-frame clones only and misses some. The profile shows 650,000 to 700,000 clones, 90% of them singletons. The specimen was memory CD8+ T cells from PBMCs. The receptors were sampled from a man younger than 35 in good health. Some clones in this sample may be carry-over from other donors' samples. CDR3s include the opening cysteine and the closing phenylalanine or tryptophan. The D gene is left open where the match is weak. Some rows mark clone size as missing; the rest say once, few, many or name a class of expanded clone.

NA,13,TRBV10-3,NA,TRBJ2-7,CAISEVEIYEQYF,TGTGCCATCAGTGAGGTGGAAATCTACGAGCAGTACTTC
NA,13,TRBV27,once,TRBJ1-5,CASSGFGNQPQHF,TGTGCCAGCTCAGGGTTTGGCAATCAGCCCCAGCATTTT
TRBD1,16,TRBV2,NA,TRBJ2-7,CASIEGFGTVSYEQYF,TGTGCCAGCATCGAGGGGTTCGGGACAGTCTCCTACGAGCAGTACTTC
NA,12,TRBV5-6,NA,TRBJ2-2,CASSLVSGELFF,TGTGCCAGCAGCTTGGTGTCCGGGGAGCTGTTTTTT
NA,13,TRBV14,NA,TRBJ2-1,CASSQYSRGEQFF,TGTGCCAGCAGCCAATATTCTAGGGGTGAGCAGTTCTTC
TRBD1,15,TRBV27,NA,TRBJ2-7,CASSSTGTGQIEQYF,TGTGCCAGCAGTTCCACCGGGACAGGGCAGATTGAGCAGTACTTC
NA,15,TRBV18,NA,TRBJ2-5,CASSLGEIKEETQYF,TGTGCCAGCTCCCTCGGGGAAATAAAGGAAGAGACCCAGTACTTC
TRBD1,19,TRBV4-1,NA,TRBJ2-5,CASSQDPGYLGTGEETQYF,TGCGCCAGCAGCCAAGATCCGGGATATCTCGGGACAGGGGAAGAGACCCAGTACTTC
TRBD1,10,TRBV7-9,NA,TRBJ2-7,CASSPGQLHF,TGTGCCAGCTCACCGGGACAGCTGCACTTC
NA,16,TRBV15,NA,TRBJ1-1,CATSRDLSRGNTEAFF,TGTGCCACCAGCAGAGATCTAAGTAGGGGAAACACTGAAGCTTTCTTT
NA,11,TRBV29-1,once,TRBJ2-4,CSVERGGAQYF,TGCAGCGTTGAAAGGGGGGGAGCTCAGTACTTC
NA,13,TRBV25-1,few,TRBJ1-5,CASSSAVSQPQHF,TGTGCCAGCAGTTCCGCGGTCAGTCAGCCCCAGCATTTT
NA,15,TRBV7-9,NA,TRBJ2-3,CASSFGQYYTDTQYF,TGTGCCAGCAGCTTCGGCCAGTACTACACAGATACGCAGTATTTT
NA,15,TRBV28,NA,TRBJ2-1,CASSFPRAHPNEQFF,TGTGCCAGCAGTTTTCCGCGGGCGCACCCCAATGAGCAGTTCTTC
NA,19,TRBV7-9,NA,TRBJ2-3,CASSSHDYRPNPSTDTQYF,TGTGCCAGCAGCTCACATGACTACCGCCCAAACCCTAGCACAGATACGCAGTATTTT
NA,13,TRBV9,few,TRBJ1-1,CASSPEETTEAFF,TGTGCCAGCAGCCCGGAGGAAACGACTGAAGCTTTCTTT
TRBD2,15,TRBV28,NA,TRBJ2-7,CASSPWTSYPGEQYF,TGTGCCAGCAGTCCCTGGACTAGTTATCCGGGGGAGCAGTACTTC
NA,13,TRBV4-1,NA,TRBJ1-2,CASSQDNNYGYTF,TGCGCCAGCAGCCAAGACAACAACTATGGCTACACCTTC
NA,13,TRBV7-9,NA,TRBJ1-1,CASSLSLKTEAFF,TGTGCCAGCAGCTTAAGCCTCAAAACTGAAGCTTTCTTT
NA,14,TRBV7-9,NA,TRBJ1-5,CASSPIASNQPQHF,TGTGCCAGCAGCCCGATTGCGAGCAATCAGCCCCAGCATTTT
TRBD2,16,TRBV27,NA,TRBJ2-2,CASSLYGLAGGGELFF,TGTGCCAGCAGTCTATACGGACTAGCGGGAGGAGGGGAGCTGTTTTTT
NA,14,TRBV27,once,TRBJ2-4,CASSPRDGKNIQYF,TGTGCCAGCAGCCCCCGGGACGGAAAAAACATTCAGTACTTC
NA,12,TRBV29-1,NA,TRBJ1-3,CSIEVSGNTIYF,TGCAGCATCGAAGTCTCTGGAAACACCATATATTTT
NA,13,TRBV6-4,few,TRBJ1-1,CASSDSGGSGTFF,TGTGCCAGCAGTGACTCGGGTGGGAGCGGTACTTTCTTT
NA,12,TRBV29-1,NA,TRBJ1-1,CSVRVPNTEAFF,TGCAGCGTTCGGGTCCCGAACACTGAAGCTTTCTTT
NA,13,TRBV6-1,NA,TRBJ2-2,CASSPRDTGELFF,TGTGCCAGCAGCCCCAGGGACACCGGGGAGCTGTTTTTT
NA,15,TRBV7-2,NA,TRBJ2-1,CASSLWAQGGNEQFF,TGTGCCAGCAGCTTATGGGCCCAAGGTGGCAATGAGCAGTTCTTC
NA,11,TRBV27,NA,TRBJ2-7,CASSAPPRQYF,TGTGCCAGCAGCGCGCCCCCGAGGCAGTACTTC
NA,11,TRBV10-3,few,TRBJ1-1,CATGGGTEAFF,TGTGCCACCGGCGGGGGGACTGAAGCTTTCTTT
TRBD2,15,TRBV6-5,NA,TRBJ2-7,CASSIGTSGYYEQYF,TGTGCCAGCAGCATCGGGACTAGCGGCTACTACGAGCAGTACTTC
TRBD1,15,TRBV6-6,once,TRBJ1-2,CASSYLGRGYYGYTF,TGTGCCAGCAGTTACTTGGGCAGGGGGTACTATGGCTACACCTTC
TRBD1,19,TRBV27,NA,TRBJ2-6,CASSLIGGTGSTGANVLTF,TGTGCCAGCAGTTTAATCGGCGGGACAGGGTCAACCGGGGCCAACGTCCTGACTTTC
TRBD2,17,TRBV7-9,NA,TRBJ2-1,CASSEGASGPSYNEQFF,TGTGCCAGCAGCGAAGGAGCTAGCGGACCCTCCTACAATGAGCAGTTCTTC
NA,14,TRBV5-1,NA,TRBJ2-5,CASSKRLVQETQYF,TGCGCCAGCAGCAAAAGACTAGTGCAAGAGACCCAGTACTTC
NA,14,TRBV6-5,NA,TRBJ1-1,CASSYGAPWMEAFF,TGTGCCAGCAGTTACGGGGCACCGTGGATGGAAGCTTTCTTT
NA,13,TRBV27,NA,TRBJ2-7,CASSFGQTYEQYF,TGTGCCAGCAGCTTCGGACAGACCTACGAGCAGTACTTC
NA,18,TRBV7-2,NA,TRBJ1-5,CASSLPPRGVYSNQPQHF,TGTGCCAGCAGCTTACCGCCGCGGGGTGTCTATAGCAATCAGCCCCAGCATTTT
TRBD2,15,TRBV7-3,NA,TRBJ2-1,CASSIAGVPYNEQFF,TGTGCCAGCAGCATAGCGGGAGTGCCCTACAATGAGCAGTTCTTC
NA,15,TRBV13,NA,TRBJ2-3,CASSLRGSSTDTQYF,TGTGCCAGCAGCTTAAGGGGGTCTAGCACAGATACGCAGTATTTT
NA,14,TRBV28,NA,TRBJ2-7,CASSLQDTAYEQYF,TGTGCCAGCAGTCTCCAGGACACGGCCTACGAGCAGTACTTC
NA,14,TRBV29-1,NA,TRBJ2-1,CSVEVQTDYNEQFF,TGCAGCGTTGAAGTGCAGACCGACTACAATGAGCAGTTCTTC
NA,11,TRBV27,NA,TRBJ2-5,CASSFGVEQYF,TGTGCCAGCAGTTTCGGGGTGGAACAGTACTTC
NA,15,TRBV9,NA,TRBJ1-3,CASSPTQYSGNTIYF,TGTGCCAGCAGCCCTACCCAGTACTCTGGAAACACCATATATTTT
NA,13,TRBV27,NA,TRBJ2-1,CASSFGGISEQFF,TGTGCCAGCAGTTTCGGCGGGATCAGTGAGCAGTTCTTC
NA,15,TRBV10-3,NA,TRBJ1-1,CAISDMGGAVTEAFF,TGTGCCATCAGTGATATGGGGGGCGCGGTCACTGAAGCTTTCTTT
NA,15,TRBV11-1,NA,TRBJ2-7,CASSLAAGADYEQYF,TGTGCCAGCAGCTTAGCGGCGGGGGCCGACTACGAGCAGTACTTC